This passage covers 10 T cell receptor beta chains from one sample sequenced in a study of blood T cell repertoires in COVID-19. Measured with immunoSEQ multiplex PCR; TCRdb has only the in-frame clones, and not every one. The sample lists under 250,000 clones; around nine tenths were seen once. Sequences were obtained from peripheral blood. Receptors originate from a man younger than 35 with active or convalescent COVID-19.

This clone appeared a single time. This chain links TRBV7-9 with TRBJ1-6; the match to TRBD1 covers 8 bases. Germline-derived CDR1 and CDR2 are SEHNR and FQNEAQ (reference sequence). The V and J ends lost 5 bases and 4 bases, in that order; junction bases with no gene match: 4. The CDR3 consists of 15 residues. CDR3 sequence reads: CASSPDRVYNSPLHF. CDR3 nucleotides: TGTGCCAGCAGCCCGGACAGGGTTTATAATTCACCCCTCCACTTT.

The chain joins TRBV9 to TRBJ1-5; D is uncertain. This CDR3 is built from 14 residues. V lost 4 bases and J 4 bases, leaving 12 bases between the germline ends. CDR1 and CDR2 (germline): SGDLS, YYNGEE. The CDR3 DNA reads TGTGCCAGCAGCCCCCAGGAGGGAAATCAGCCCCAGCATTTT. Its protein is CASSPQEGNQPQHF.

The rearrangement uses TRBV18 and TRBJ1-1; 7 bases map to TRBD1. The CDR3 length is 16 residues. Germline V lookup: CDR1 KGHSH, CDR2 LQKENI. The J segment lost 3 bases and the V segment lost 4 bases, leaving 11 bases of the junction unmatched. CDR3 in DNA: TGTGCCAGCTCACGCGGGGTAGGGGGCGCGGACACTGAAGCTTTCTTT. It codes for CASSRGVGGADTEAFF.

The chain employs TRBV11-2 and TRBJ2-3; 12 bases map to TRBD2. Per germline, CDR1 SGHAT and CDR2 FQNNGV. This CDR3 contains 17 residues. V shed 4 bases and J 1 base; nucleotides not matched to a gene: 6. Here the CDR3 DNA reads TGTGCCAGCAGCTCCGGACTAGCGGGGATTGGCACAGATACGCAGTATTTT. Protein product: CASSSGLAGIGTDTQYF.

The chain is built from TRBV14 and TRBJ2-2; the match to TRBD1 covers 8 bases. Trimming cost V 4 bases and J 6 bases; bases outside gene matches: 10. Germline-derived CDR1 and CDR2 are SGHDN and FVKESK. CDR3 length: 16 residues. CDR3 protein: CASSRLRGTGPGELFF. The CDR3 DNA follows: TGTGCCAGCAGCCGCCTCAGGGGGACAGGTCCCGGGGAGCTGTTTTTT.

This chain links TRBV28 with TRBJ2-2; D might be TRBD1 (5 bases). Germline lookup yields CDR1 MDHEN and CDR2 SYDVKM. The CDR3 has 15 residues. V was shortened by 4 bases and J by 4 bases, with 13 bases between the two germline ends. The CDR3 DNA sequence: TGTGCCAGCAGTTCTAGACAGTTAGGCACCGGGGAGCTGTTTTTT. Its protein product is CASSSRQLGTGELFF.

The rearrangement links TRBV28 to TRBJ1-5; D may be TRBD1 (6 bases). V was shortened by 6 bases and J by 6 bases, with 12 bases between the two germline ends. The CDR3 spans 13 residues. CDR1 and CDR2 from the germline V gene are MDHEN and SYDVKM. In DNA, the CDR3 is TGTGCCAGCAGAATACAGGGTAGTCAGCCCCAGCATTTT. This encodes CASRIQGSQPQHF.

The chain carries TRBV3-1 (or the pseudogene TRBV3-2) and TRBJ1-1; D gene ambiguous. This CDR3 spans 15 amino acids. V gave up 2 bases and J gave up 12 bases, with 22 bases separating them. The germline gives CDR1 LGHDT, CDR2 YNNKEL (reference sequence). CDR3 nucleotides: TGTGCCAGCAGCCAATTTGGGAGGGAGCTCCTCCGACCTTTCTTT. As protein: CASSQFGRELLRPFF.

This CDR3 reads CACWGTADGYTF. The CDR3 DNA is TGTGCCTGTTGGGGGACAGCCGATGGCTACACCTTC. The chain recombines TRBV30 with TRBJ1-2; TRBD1 agrees at 7 bases. The CDR3 contains 12 residues. CDR1 is GTSNPN, CDR2 SVGIG, per germline (reference sequence). Losses at the gene ends were 6 bases for V and 6 bases for J; bases not matched to a gene: 7.

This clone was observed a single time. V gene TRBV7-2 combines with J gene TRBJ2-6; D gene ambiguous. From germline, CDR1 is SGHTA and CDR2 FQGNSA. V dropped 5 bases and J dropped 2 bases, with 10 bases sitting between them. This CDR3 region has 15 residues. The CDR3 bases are TGTGCCAGCAGCCATGGCCGGGCTGGGGCCAACGTCCTGACTTTC. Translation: CASSHGRAGANVLTF. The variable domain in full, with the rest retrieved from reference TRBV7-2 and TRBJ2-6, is GAGVSQSPSNKVTEKGKDVELRCDPISGHTALYWYRQSLGQGLEFLIYFQGNSAPDKSGLPSDRFSAERTGGSVSTLTIQRTQQEDSAVYLCASSHGRAGANVLTFGAGSRLTVL.